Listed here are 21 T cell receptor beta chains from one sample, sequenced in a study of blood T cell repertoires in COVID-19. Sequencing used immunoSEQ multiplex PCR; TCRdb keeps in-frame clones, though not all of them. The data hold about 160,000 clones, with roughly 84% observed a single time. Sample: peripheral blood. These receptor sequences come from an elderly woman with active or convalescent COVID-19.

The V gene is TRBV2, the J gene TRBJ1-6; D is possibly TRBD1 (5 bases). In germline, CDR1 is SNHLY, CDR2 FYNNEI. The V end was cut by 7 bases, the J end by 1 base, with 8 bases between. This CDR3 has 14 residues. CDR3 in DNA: TGTGCCAGCAATCAGGGTTCCTATAATTCACCCCTCCACTTT. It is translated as CASNQGSYNSPLHF.

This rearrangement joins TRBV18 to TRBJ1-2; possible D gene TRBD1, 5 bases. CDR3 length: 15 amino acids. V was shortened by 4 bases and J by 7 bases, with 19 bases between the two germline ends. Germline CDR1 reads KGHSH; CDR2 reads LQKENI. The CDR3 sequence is CASSQAISREAGYTF. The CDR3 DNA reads TGTGCCAGCTCACAGGCAATCAGCAGGGAGGCTGGCTACACCTTC.

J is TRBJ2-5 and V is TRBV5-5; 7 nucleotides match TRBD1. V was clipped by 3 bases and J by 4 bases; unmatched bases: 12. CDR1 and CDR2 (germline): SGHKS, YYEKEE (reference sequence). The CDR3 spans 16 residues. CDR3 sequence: CASSSNTRGRGETQYF. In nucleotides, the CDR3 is TGTGCCAGCAGCTCCAACACGAGGGGGCGAGGAGAGACCCAGTACTTC.

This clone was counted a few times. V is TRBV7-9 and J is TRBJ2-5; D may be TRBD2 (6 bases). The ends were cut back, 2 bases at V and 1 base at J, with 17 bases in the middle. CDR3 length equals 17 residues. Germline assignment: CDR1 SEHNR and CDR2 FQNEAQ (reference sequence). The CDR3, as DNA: TGTGCCAGCAGCTTAAAAGACTCTCAGGGAGGCCAAGAGACCCAGTACTTC. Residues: CASSLKDSQGGQETQYF.

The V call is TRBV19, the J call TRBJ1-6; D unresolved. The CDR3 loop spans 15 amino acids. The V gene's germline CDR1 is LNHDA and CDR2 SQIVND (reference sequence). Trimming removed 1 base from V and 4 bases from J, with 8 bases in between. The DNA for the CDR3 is TGTGCCAGTAGTATAGGACCGACTTATAATTCACCCCTCCACTTT. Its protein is CASSIGPTYNSPLHF.

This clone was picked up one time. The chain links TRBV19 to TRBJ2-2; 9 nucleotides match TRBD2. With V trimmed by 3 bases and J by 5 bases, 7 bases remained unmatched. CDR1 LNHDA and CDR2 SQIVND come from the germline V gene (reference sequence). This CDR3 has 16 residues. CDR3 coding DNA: TGTGCCAGTAGTATGAAAGGCGGGAGGGCAACCGGGGAGCTGTTTTTT. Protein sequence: CASSMKGGRATGELFF.

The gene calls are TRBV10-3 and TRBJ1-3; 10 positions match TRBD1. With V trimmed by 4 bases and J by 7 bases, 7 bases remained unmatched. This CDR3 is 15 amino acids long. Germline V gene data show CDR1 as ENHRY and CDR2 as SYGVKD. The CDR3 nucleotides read TGTGCCATCAGTGGCCAGACAGGGGGCGCGAACACCATATATTTT. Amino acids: CAISGQTGGANTIYF.

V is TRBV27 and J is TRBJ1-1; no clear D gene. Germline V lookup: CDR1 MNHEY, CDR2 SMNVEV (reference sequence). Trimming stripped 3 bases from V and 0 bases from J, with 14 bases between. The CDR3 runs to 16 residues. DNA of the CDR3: TGTGCCAGCAGTTTCCTAAAATTGATAATGAACACTGAAGCTTTCTTT. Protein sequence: CASSFLKLIMNTEAFF.

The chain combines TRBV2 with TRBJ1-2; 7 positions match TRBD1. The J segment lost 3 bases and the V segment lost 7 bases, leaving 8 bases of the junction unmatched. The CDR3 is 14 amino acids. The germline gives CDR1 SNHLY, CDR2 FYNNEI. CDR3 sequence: CASTAGTVDYGYTF. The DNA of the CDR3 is TGTGCCAGCACCGCCGGGACAGTAGACTATGGCTACACCTTC.

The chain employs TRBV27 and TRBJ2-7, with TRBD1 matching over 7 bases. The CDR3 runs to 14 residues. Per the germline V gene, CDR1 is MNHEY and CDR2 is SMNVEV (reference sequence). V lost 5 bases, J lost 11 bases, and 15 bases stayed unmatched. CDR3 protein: CASSLRQGPSSKYF. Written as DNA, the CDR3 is TGTGCCAGCAGTCTACGACAGGGACCTTCCTCCAAGTACTTC.

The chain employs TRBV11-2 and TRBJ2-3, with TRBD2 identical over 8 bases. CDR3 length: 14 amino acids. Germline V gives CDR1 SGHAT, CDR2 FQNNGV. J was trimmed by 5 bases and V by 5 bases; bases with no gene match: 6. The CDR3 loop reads CASSTSGRRDTQYF. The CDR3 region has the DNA TGTGCCAGCAGCACCAGCGGGAGACGAGATACGCAGTATTTT.

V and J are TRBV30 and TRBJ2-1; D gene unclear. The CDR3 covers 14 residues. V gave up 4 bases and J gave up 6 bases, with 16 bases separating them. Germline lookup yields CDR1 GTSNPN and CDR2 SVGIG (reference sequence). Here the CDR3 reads CAWTLARLGNEQFF. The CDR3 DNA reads TGTGCCTGGACCTTAGCAAGACTTGGCAATGAGCAGTTCTTC.

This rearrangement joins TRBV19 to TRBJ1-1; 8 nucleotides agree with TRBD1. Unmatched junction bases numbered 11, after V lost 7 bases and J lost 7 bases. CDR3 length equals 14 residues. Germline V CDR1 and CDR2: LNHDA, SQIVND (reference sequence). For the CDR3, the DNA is TGTGCCAGTAAGAAGGGACAGGATCGGGGTGAAGCTTTCTTT. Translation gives CASKKGQDRGEAFF.

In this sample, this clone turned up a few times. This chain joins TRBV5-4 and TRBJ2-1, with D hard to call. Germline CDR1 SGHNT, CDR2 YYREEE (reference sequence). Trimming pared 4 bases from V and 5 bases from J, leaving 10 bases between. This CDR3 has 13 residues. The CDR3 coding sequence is TGTGCCAGCAGCCCCCCACGAGACAATGAGCAGTTCTTC. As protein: CASSPPRDNEQFF. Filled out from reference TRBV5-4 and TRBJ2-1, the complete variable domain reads ETGVTQSPTHLIKTRGQQVTLRCSSQSGHNTVSWYQQALGQGPQFIFQYYREEENGRGNFPPRFSGLQFPNYSSELNVNALELDDSALYLCASSPPRDNEQFFGPGTRLTVL.

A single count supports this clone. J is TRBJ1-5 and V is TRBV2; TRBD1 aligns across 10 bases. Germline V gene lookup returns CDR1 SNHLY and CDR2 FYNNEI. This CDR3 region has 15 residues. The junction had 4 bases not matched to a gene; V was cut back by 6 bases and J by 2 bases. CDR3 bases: TGTGCCAGCAGGGGGACAGGGGTTGGCAATCAGCCCCAGCATTTT. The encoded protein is CASRGTGVGNQPQHF.

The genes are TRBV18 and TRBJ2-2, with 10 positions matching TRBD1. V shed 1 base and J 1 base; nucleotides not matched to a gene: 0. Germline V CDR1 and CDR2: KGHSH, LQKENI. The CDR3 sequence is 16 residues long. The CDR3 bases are TGTGCCAGCTCACCACGGACAGGGGGGAACACCGGGGAGCTGTTTTTT. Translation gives CASSPRTGGNTGELFF.

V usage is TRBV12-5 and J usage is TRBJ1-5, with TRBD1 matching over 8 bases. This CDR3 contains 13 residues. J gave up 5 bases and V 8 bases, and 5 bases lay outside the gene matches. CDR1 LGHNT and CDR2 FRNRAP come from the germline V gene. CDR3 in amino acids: CASSQGADQPQHF. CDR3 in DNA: TGTGCTAGTTCCCAGGGGGCGGATCAGCCCCAGCATTTT.

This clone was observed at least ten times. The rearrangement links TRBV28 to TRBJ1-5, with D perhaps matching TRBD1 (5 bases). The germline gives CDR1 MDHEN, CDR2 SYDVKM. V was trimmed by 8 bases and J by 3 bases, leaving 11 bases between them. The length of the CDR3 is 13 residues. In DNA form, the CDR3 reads TGTGCCAGCGTTCGACAGTTCAATCAGCCCCAGCATTTT. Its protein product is CASVRQFNQPQHF.

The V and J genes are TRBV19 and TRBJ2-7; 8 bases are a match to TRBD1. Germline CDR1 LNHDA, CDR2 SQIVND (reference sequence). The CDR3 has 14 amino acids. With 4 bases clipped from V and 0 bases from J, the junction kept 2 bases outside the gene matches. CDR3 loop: CASSRDRSSYEQYF. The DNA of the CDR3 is TGTGCCAGTAGTAGGGACAGGAGCTCCTACGAGCAGTACTTC.

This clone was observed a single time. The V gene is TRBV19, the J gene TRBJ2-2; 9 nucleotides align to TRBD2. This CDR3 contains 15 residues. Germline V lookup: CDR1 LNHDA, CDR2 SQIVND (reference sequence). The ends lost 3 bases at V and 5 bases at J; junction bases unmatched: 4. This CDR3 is CASSIGGRGTGELFF. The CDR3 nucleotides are TGTGCCAGTAGTATCGGCGGGAGGGGTACCGGGGAGCTGTTTTTT.

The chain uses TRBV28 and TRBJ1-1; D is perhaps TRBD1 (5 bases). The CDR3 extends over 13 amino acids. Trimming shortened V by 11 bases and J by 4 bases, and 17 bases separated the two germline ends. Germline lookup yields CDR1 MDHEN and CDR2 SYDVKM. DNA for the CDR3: TGTGCCGGGCCTTGGGGCAACGGCACTGAAGCTTTCTTT. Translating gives CAGPWGNGTEAFF.